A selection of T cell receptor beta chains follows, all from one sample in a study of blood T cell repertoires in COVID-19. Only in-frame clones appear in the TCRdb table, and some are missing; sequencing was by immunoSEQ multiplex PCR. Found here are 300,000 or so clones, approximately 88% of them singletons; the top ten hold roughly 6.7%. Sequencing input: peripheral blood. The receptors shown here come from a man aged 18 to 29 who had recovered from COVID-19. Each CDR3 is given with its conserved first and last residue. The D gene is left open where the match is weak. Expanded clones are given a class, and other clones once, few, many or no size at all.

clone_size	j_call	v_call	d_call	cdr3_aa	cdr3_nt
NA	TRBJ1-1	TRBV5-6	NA	CASSDGQFQAPNTEAFF	TGTGCCAGCAGCGACGGACAGTTCCAAGCCCCGAACACTGAAGCTTTCTTT
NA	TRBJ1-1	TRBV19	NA	CASSIGGGEAFF	TGTGCCAGTAGTATCGGGGGAGGTGAAGCTTTCTTT
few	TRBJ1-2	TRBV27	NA	CASSTPPGGYTF	TGTGCCAGCAGCACCCCTCCGGGGGGCTACACCTTC
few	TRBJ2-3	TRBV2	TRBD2	CASSEDWTRDTQYF	TGTGCCAGCAGCGAAGATTGGACTAGAGATACGCAGTATTTT
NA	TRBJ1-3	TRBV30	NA	CAWRVGSSGNTIYF	TGTGCCTGGAGAGTGGGGAGCTCTGGAAACACCATATATTTT
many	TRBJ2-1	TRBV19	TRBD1	CASSTTGTGSYNEQFF	TGTGCCAGTAGTACCACCGGGACAGGTTCCTACAATGAGCAGTTCTTC
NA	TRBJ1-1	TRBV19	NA	CASSIVGGGNTEAFF	TGTGCCAGTAGTATAGTGGGCGGGGGGAACACTGAAGCTTTCTTT
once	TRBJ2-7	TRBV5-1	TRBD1	CASSVQGYEQYF	TGCGCCAGCAGCGTACAGGGGTACGAGCAGTACTTC
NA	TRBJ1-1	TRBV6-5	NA	CASLQTLTANTEAFF	TGTGCCAGCTTACAGACCCTAACAGCTAACACTGAAGCTTTCTTT
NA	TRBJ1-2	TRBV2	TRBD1	CASNRQGFNYGYTF	TGTGCCAGCAATAGACAGGGGTTTAACTATGGCTACACCTTC
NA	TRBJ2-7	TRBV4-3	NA	CASSQREGGYYEQYF	TGCGCCAGCAGCCAAAGAGAGGGCGGTTACTACGAGCAGTACTTC
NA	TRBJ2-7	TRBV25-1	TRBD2	CASSEGGLASEQYF	TGTGCCAGCAGTGAAGGGGGACTAGCGAGCGAGCAGTACTTC
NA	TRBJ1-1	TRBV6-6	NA	CASSPQAEGRRTEAFF	TGTGCCAGCAGTCCCCAGGCGGAGGGGCGTAGGACTGAAGCTTTCTTT
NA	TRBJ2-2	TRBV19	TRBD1	CASTGQGGTGELFF	TGTGCCAGTACCGGACAGGGGGGGACCGGGGAGCTGTTTTTT
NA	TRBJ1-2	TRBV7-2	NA	CASTNWGGGYGYTF	TGTGCCAGCACCAATTGGGGGGGCGGCTATGGCTACACCTTC
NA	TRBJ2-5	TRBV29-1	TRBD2	CSVVGLAGDLGETQYF	TGCAGCGTCGTCGGACTAGCGGGGGACCTAGGGGAGACCCAGTACTTC
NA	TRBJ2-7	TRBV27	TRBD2	CASRNSGRGEQYF	TGTGCCAGCAGGAATAGCGGGAGGGGCGAGCAGTACTTC
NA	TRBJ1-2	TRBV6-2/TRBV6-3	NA	CASSNREPLAGYTF	TGTGCCAGCAGTAACCGGGAGCCGCTGGCTGGCTACACCTTC
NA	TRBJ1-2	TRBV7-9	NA	CASSRIERDGYTF	TGTGCCAGCAGCCGAATAGAGAGGGATGGCTACACCTTC
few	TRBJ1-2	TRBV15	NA	CATSTGFDQIYGYTF	TGTGCCACCAGCACGGGGTTCGACCAGATCTACGGCTACACCTTC
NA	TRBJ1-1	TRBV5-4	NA	CASSFPGGTEAFF	TGTGCCAGCAGCTTTCCCGGGGGCACTGAAGCTTTCTTT
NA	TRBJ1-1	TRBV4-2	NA	CASSQVGGLNTEAFF	TGTGCCAGCAGCCAAGTCGGCGGGCTAAACACTGAAGCTTTCTTT
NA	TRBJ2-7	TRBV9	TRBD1	CASSPSRQGENSYEQYF	TGTGCCAGCAGCCCCTCTCGACAGGGTGAGAATTCCTACGAGCAGTACTTC
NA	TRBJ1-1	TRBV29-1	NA	CSAVLQGIGTEAFF	TGCAGCGCTGTATTACAGGGAATCGGCACTGAAGCTTTCTTT
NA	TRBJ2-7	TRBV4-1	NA	CASSQAVGAGEQYF	TGCGCCAGCAGCCAAGCCGTAGGGGCGGGGGAGCAGTACTTC
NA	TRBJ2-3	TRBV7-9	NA	CASSSPQGSDTQYF	TGTGCCAGCAGCTCGCCTCAGGGTTCAGATACGCAGTATTTT
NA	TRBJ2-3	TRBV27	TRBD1	CASRPRDSFTDTQYF	TGTGCCAGCAGACCCCGGGACAGTTTCACAGATACGCAGTATTTT
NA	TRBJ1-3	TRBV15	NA	CATSRDWSSVNTIYF	TGTGCCACCAGCAGAGATTGGAGCAGTGTAAACACCATATATTTT
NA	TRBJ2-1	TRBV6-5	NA	CASSYSDWGNEQFF	TGTGCCAGCAGTTACTCGGACTGGGGCAATGAGCAGTTCTTC
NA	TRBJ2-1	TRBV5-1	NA	CASSPGTPYNEQFF	TGCGCCAGCAGCCCAGGGACACCTTACAATGAGCAGTTCTTC
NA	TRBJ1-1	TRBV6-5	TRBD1	CASSSWTGGTEAFF	TGTGCCAGCAGCTCCTGGACAGGGGGGACTGAAGCTTTCTTT
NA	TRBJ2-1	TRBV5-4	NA	CASSLAVTGKYNEQFF	TGTGCCAGCAGCTTGGCGGTGACAGGAAAATACAATGAGCAGTTCTTC
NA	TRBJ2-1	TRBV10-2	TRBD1	CASTGGPYNEQFF	TGCGCCAGCACAGGGGGCCCTTACAATGAGCAGTTCTTC
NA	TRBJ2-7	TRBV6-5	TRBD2	CASGLAGVYEQYF	TGTGCCAGCGGTCTAGCGGGAGTCTACGAGCAGTACTTC
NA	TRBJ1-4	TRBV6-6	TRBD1	CASKGDRVSEKLFF	TGTGCCAGCAAGGGGGACAGGGTGTCTGAAAAACTGTTTTTT
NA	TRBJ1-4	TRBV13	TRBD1	CASSPRQGFGEKLFF	TGTGCCAGCAGCCCACGACAGGGGTTTGGTGAAAAACTGTTTTTT
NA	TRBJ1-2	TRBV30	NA	CAWSVRGGVGYTF	TGTGCCTGGAGTGTACGCGGGGGGGTTGGCTACACCTTC
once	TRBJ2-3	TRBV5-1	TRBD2	CASSLSGGAGDTQYF	TGCGCCAGCAGCTTGAGCGGGGGGGCCGGGGATACGCAGTATTTT
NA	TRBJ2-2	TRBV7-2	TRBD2	CATGTTNTGELFF	TGTGCCACTGGGACTACGAACACCGGGGAGCTGTTTTTT
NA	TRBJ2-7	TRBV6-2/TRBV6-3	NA	CASSYSKRFEQYF	TGTGCCAGCAGTTACTCTAAGAGGTTCGAGCAGTACTTC
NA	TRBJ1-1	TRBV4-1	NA	CASSHTGDLNEAFF	TGCGCCAGCAGCCATACGGGGGACCTCAACGAAGCTTTCTTT
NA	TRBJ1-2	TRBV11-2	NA	CASSFRTVYGYTF	TGTGCCAGCAGCTTTCGAACAGTGTATGGCTACACCTTC
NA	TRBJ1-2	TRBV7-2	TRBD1	CASSPGQIYYGYTF	TGTGCCAGCAGCCCGGGACAGATCTATTATGGCTACACCTTC
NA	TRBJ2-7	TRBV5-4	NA	CASSSYTGRYEQYF	TGTGCCAGCAGCTCATATACAGGCCGATACGAGCAGTACTTC
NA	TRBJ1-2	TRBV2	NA	CASSGQVDYGYTF	TGTGCCAGCAGTGGGCAGGTGGACTATGGCTACACCTTC
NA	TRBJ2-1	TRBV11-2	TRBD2	CASSSTTTSGAPYNEQFF	TGTGCCAGCAGCTCCACTACCACTAGCGGGGCTCCTTACAATGAGCAGTTCTTC
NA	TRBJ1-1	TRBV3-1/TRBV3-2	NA	CASSLGADTEAFF	TGTGCCAGCAGCCTTGGGGCCGACACTGAAGCTTTCTTT
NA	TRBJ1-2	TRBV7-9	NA	CASSLRWEAGYTF	TGTGCCAGCAGCTTAAGATGGGAGGCCGGCTACACCTTC
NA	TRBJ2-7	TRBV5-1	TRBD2	CASSLEVSGGYEQYF	TGCGCCAGCAGCTTGGAAGTGAGCGGGGGCTACGAGCAGTACTTC
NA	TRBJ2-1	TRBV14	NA	CASSRGGSSYNEQFF	TGTGCCAGCAGCCGAGGGGGTAGCTCCTACAATGAGCAGTTCTTC
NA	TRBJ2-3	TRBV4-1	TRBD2	CASSLREESTDTQYF	TGCGCCAGCAGCCTGCGGGAGGAGAGCACAGATACGCAGTATTTT
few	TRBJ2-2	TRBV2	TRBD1	CASRADRGHTGELFF	TGTGCCAGCAGGGCAGACAGGGGGCACACCGGGGAGCTGTTTTTT
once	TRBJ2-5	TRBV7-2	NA	CASSPGYSRGPETQYF	TGTGCCAGCAGCCCGGGATACTCCCGGGGTCCAGAGACCCAGTACTTC
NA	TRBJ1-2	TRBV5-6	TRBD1	CASSPGTVGYTF	TGTGCCAGCAGCCCAGGGACAGTTGGCTACACCTTC
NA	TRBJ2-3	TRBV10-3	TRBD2	CAISDPAREGTDTQYF	TGTGCCATCAGTGACCCCGCCCGGGAGGGCACAGATACGCAGTATTTT